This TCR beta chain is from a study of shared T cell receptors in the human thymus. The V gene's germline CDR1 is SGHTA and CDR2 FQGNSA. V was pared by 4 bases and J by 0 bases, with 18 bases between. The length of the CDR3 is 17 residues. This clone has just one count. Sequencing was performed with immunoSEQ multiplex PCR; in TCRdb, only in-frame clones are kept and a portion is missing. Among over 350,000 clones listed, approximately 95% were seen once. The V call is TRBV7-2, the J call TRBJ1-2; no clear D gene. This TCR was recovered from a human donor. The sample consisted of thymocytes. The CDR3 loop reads CASSSGRIFEANYGYTF. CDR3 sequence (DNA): TGTGCCAGCAGCTCCGGACGGATTTTTGAAGCTAACTATGGCTACACCTTC.